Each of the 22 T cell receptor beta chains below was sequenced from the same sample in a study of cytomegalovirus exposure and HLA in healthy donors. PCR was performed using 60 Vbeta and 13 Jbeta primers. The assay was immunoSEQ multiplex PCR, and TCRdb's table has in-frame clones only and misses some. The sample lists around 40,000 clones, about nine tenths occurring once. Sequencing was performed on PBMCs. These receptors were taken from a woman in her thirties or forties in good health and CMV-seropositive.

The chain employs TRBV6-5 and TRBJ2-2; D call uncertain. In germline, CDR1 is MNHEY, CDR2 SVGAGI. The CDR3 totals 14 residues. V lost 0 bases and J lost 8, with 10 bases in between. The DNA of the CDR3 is TGTGCCAGCAGTTACTCGAGGCTTACGGGGGAGCTGTTTTTT. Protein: CASSYSRLTGELFF.

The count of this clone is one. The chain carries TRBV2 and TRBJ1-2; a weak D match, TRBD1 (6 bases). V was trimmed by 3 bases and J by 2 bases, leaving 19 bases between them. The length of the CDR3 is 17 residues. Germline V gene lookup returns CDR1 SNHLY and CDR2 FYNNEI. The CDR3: CASSDGGWVLTNYGYTF. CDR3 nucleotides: TGTGCCAGCAGTGATGGGGGCTGGGTTTTAACGAACTATGGCTACACCTTC.

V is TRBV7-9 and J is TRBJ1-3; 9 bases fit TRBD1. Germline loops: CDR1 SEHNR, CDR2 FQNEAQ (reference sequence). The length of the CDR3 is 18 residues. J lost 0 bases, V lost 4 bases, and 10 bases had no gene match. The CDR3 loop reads CASSSVPGQGYSGNTIYF. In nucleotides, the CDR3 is TGTGCCAGCAGCTCCGTCCCGGGACAGGGATACTCTGGAAACACCATATATTTT.

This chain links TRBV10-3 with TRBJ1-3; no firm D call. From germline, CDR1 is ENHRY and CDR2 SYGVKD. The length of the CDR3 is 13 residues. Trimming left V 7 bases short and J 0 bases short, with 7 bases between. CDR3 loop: CAIKPASGNTIYF. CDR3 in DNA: TGTGCCATCAAGCCTGCCTCTGGAAACACCATATATTTT.

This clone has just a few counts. DNA of the CDR3: TGTGCCAGCAGTCACCGGGACAACTCCTACGAGCAGTACTTC. It is translated as CASSHRDNSYEQYF. J is TRBJ2-7 and V is TRBV5-8; D is perhaps TRBD1 (6 bases). From germline, CDR1 is SGHTS and CDR2 YDEGEE. CDR3 size: 14 residues. V lost 5 bases and J 0 bases, leaving 12 bases between the germline ends.

CDR3 DNA sequence: TGTGCCAGTACTAAAGTTTCAGGGGGCGGTGAAGCTTTCTTT. Its protein is CASTKVSGGGEAFF. The rearrangement joins TRBV19 to TRBJ1-1; 8 bases are a match to TRBD1. CDR1 is LNHDA and CDR2 is SQIVND in the germline V gene (reference sequence). The CDR3 covers 14 residues. J gave up 7 bases and V 7 bases, and 11 bases lay outside the gene matches.

CDR3 in amino acids: CASSVGLAGGAMYEQFF. The CDR3 region has the DNA TGTGCCAGCAGCGTAGGACTAGCGGGAGGGGCGATGTATGAGCAGTTCTTC. The V gene is TRBV9, the J gene TRBJ2-1; 14 bases map to TRBD2. This CDR3 contains 17 residues. Per germline, CDR1 SGDLS and CDR2 YYNGEE. The V and J ends lost 0 bases and 8 bases, in that order; junction bases with no gene match: 7.

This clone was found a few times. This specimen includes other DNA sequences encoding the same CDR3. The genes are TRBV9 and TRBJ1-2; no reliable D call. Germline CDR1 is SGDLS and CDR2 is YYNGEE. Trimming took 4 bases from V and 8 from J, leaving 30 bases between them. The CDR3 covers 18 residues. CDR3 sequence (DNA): TGTGCCAGCAGCCCCACTTCCAGGCCTCGGACTGCTTCTAGCGGCTACACCTTC. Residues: CASSPTSRPRTASSGYTF.

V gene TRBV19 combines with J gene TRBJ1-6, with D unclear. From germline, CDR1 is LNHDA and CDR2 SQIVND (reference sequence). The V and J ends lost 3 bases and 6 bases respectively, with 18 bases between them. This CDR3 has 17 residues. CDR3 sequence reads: CASSIAAKLLINSPLHF. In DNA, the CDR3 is TGTGCCAGTAGTATCGCGGCAAAACTTCTTATTAATTCACCCCTCCACTTT.

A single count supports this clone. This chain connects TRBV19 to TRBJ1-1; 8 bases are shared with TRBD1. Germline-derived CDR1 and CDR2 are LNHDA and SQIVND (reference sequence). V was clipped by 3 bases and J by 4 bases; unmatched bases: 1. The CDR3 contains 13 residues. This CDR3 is CASSIDRGTEAFF. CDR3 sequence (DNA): TGTGCCAGTAGTATTGACAGGGGCACTGAAGCTTTCTTT.

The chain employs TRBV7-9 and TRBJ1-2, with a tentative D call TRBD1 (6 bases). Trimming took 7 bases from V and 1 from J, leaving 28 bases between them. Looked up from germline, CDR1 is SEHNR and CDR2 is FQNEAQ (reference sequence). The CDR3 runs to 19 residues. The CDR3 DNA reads TGTGCCAGCACCAGAAGGAGAGTAGGAGACAGGCTCGATAACTATGGCTACACCTTC. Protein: CASTRRRVGDRLDNYGYTF.

Written as DNA, the CDR3 is TGTGCCAGCAGCTTGGTGACAGGGGCCACTGAAGCTTTCTTT. As protein: CASSLVTGATEAFF. The chain has TRBV7-8 and TRBJ1-1, with TRBD1 matching 8 bases. The CDR3 is 14 amino acids. V shed 3 bases, J shed 4 bases, and the junction held 4 bases outside the gene matches. From germline, CDR1 is SGHVS and CDR2 FQNEAQ. The variable domain in full, completed from reference TRBV7-8 and TRBJ1-1, reads GAGVSQSPRYKVAKRGQDVALRCDPISGHVSLFWYQQALGQGPEFLTYFQNEAQLDKSGLPSDRFFAERPEGSVSTLKIQRTQQEDSAVYLCASSLVTGATEAFFGQGTRLTVV.

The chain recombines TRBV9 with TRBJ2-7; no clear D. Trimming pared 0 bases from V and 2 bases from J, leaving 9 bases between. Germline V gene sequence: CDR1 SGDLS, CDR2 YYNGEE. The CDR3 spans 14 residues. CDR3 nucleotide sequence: TGTGCCAGCAGCGTAGCTCTAGACCCCTACGAGCAGTACTTC. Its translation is CASSVALDPYEQYF. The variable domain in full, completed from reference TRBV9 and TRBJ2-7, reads DSGVTQTPKHLITATGQRVTLRCSPRSGDLSVYWYQQSLDQGLQFLIQYYNGEERAKGNILERFSAQQFPDLHSELNLSSLELGDSALYFCASSVALDPYEQYFGPGTRLTVT.

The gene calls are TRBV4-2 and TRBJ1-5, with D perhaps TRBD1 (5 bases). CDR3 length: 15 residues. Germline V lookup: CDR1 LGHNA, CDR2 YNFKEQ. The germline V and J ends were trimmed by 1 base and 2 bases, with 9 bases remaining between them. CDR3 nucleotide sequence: TGTGCCAGCAGCCAAGTACAGGCTGGCAATCAGCCCCAGCATTTT. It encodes CASSQVQAGNQPQHF.

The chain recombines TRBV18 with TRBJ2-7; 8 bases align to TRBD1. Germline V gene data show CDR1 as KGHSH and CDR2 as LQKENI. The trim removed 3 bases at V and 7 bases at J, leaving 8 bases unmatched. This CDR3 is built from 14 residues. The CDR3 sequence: CASSPGQDAGEQYF. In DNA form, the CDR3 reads TGTGCCAGCTCACCGGGACAGGACGCAGGTGAGCAGTACTTC. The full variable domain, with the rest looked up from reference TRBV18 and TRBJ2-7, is NAGVMQNPRHLVRRRGQEARLRCSPMKGHSHVYWYRQLPEEGLKFMVYLQKENIIDESGMPKERFSAEFPKEGPSILRIQQVVRGDSAAYFCASSPGQDAGEQYFGPGTRLTVT.

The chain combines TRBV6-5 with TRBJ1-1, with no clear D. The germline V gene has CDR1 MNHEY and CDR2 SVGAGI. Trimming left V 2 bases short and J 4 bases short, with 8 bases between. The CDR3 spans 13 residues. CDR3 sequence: CASSYRESTEAFF. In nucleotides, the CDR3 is TGTGCCAGCAGTTACAGGGAGAGCACTGAAGCTTTCTTT.

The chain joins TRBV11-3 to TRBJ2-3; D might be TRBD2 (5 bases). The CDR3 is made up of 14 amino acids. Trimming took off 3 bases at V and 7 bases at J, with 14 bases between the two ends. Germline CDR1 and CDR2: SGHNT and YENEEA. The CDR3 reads CASSLSYSGNTQYF. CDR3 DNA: TGTGCCAGCAGCTTGTCGTACTCGGGAAATACGCAGTATTTT.

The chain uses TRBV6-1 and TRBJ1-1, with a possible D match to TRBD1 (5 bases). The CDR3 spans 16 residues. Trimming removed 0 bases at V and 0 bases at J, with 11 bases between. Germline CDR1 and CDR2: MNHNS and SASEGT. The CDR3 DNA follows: TGTGCCAGCAGTGAAGCGCACGCAGGGCTGAACACTGAAGCTTTCTTT. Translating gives CASSEAHAGLNTEAFF.

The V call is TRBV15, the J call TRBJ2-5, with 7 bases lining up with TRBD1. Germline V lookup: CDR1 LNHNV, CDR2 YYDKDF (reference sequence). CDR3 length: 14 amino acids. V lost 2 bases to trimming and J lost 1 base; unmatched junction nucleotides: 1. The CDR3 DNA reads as TGTGCCACCAGCAGAAACAGGGGCCAAGAGACCCAGTACTTC. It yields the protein CATSRNRGQETQYF.

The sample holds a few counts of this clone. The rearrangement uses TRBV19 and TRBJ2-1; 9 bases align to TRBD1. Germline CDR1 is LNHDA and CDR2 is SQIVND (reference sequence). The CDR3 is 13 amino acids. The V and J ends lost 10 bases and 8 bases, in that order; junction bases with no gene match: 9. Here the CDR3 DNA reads TGTGCCACCTGGGACAGGGTAATAGATGAGCAGTTCTTC. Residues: CATWDRVIDEQFF.

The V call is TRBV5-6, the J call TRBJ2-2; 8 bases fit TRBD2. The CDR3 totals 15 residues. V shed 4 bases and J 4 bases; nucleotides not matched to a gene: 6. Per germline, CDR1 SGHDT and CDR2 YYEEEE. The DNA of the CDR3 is TGTGCCAGCAGCCAAGGACTAGCCCTCACCGGGGAGCTGTTTTTT. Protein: CASSQGLALTGELFF.

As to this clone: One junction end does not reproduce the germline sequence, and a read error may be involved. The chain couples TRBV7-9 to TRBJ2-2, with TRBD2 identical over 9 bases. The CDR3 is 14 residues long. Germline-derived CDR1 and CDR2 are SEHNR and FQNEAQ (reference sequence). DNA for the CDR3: TGTTCCAGCAGTCAAGCGGGAGGTCCCGGGGAGCTGTTTTTT. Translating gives CSSSQAGGPGELFF.